Below, one T cell receptor beta chain is given with its context. In the 2 weeks before study entry, exposed participants met a COVID-19 case, which was PCR-confirmed or clinician-diagnosed. CDR3 size: 14 residues. The germline V gene has CDR1 SGHDT and CDR2 YYEEEE. Trimming removed 4 bases from V and 4 bases from J, with 14 bases in between. This sample is drawn from a study of blood T cell repertoires in COVID-19. Study as a whole: T cells, B-cell-depleted T cells, or PBMCs supplied cDNA or gDNA.

Original processing methods: Amplification of reference gene primers was used by the study to estimate nucleated cell counts. Sequenced by immunoSEQ multiplex PCR; TCRdb stores in-frame clones only, minus some. For V, J and clone size, that table is used; D and trimming come from the DNA. The sample holds approximately 220,000 clones, about 80% seen once. Sequencing used PBMCs or T cells enriched from blood (not recorded which). This sequence joins TRBV5-6 and TRBJ1-1; the D is unclear. This receptor was taken from a woman between 45 and 65 years old who had been exposed to COVID-19. The chain's CDR3 is CASSRKRDTTEAFF. For the CDR3, the DNA is TGTGCCAGCAGCAGGAAGAGGGATACCACTGAAGCTTTCTTT. Full variable domain (outside the CDR3, taken from reference TRBV5-6 and TRBJ1-1): DAGVTQSPTHLIKTRGQQVTLRCSPKSGHDTVSWYQQALGQGPQFIFQYYEEEERQRGNFPDRFSGHQFPNYSSELNVNALLLGDSALYLCASSRKRDTTEAFFGQGTRLTVV.